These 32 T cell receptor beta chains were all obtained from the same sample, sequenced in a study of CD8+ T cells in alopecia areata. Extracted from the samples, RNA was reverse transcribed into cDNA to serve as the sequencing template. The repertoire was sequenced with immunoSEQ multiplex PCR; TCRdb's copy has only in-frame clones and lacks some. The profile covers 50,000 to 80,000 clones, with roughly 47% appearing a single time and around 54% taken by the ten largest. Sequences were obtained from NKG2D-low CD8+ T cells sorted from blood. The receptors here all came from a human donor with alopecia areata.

The CDR3: CASSFGGFQNIQYF. The CDR3, as DNA: TGTGCCAGCAGTTTTGGGGGGTTCCAAAACATTCAGTACTTC. This chain links TRBV27 with TRBJ2-4; D is perhaps TRBD2 (6 bases). V was shortened by 3 bases and J by 5 bases, with 11 bases between the two germline ends. This CDR3 has 14 residues. The germline V gene has CDR1 MNHEY and CDR2 SMNVEV (reference sequence).

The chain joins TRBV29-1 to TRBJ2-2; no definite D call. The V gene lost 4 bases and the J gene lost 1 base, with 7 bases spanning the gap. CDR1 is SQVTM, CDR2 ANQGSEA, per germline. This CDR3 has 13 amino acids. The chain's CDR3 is CSVGGRNTGELFF. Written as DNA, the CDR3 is TGCAGCGTTGGGGGTCGGAACACCGGGGAGCTGTTTTTT.

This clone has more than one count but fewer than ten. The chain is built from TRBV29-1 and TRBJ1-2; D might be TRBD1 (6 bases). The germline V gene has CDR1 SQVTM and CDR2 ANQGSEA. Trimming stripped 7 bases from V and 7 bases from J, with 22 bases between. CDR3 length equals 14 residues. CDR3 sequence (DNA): TGCAGCGGTACGGACAGCTTAAAATCGGGTGGCTACACCTTC. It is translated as CSGTDSLKSGGYTF.

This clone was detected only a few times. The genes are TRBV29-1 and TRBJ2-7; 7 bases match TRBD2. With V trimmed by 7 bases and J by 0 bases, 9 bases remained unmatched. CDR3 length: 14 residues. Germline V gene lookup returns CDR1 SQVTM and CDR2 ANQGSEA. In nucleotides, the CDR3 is TGCAGCGCCCACCCGGGGGGAGTCTCCTACGAGCAGTACTTC. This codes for CSAHPGGVSYEQYF.

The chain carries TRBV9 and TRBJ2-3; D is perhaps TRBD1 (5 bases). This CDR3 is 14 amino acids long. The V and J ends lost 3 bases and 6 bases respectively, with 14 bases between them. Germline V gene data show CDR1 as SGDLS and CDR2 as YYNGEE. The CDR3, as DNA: TGTGCCAGCAGCGCTAAACCAGGGCTGGATACGCAGTATTTT. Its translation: CASSAKPGLDTQYF.

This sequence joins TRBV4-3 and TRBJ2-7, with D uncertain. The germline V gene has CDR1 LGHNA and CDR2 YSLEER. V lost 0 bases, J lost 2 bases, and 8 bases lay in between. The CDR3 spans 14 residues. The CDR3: CASSQDPTTYEQYF. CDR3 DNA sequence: TGCGCCAGCAGCCAAGACCCGACGACCTACGAGCAGTACTTC.

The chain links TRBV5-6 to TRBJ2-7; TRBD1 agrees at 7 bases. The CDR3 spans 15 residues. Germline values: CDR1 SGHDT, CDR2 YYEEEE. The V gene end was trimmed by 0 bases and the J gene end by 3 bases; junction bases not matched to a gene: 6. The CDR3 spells CASSLGDSYLYEQYF. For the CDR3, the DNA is TGTGCCAGCAGCTTGGGGGACAGTTACCTCTACGAGCAGTACTTC. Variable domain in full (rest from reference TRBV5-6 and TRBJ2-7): DAGVTQSPTHLIKTRGQQVTLRCSPKSGHDTVSWYQQALGQGPQFIFQYYEEEERQRGNFPDRFSGHQFPNYSSELNVNALLLGDSALYLCASSLGDSYLYEQYFGPGTRLTVT.

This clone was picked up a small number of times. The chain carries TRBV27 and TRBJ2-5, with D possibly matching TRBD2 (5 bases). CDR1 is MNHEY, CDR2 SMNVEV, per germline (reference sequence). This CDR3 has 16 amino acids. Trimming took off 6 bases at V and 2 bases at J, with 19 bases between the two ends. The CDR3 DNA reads TGTGCCAGCAGCCAGGCTAGCTCCGAGGGACAAGAGACCCAGTACTTC. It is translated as CASSQASSEGQETQYF.

The CDR3 reads CASSTRTEDTQYF. CDR3 DNA: TGTGCCAGCAGTACACGGACGGAGGATACGCAGTATTTT. The V and J genes are TRBV6-6 and TRBJ2-3; D remains ambiguous. Germline assignment: CDR1 MNHNY and CDR2 SVGAGI (reference sequence). Trimming took off 5 bases at V and 6 bases at J, with 12 bases between the two ends. This CDR3 is built from 13 residues.

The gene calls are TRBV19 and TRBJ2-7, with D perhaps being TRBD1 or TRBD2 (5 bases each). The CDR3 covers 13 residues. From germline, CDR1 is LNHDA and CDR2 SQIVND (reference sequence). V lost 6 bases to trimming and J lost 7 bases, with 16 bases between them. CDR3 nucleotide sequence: TGTGCCAGTAGGCCGGTGGGGGTTGAAGAGCAGTACTTC. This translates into CASRPVGVEEQYF.

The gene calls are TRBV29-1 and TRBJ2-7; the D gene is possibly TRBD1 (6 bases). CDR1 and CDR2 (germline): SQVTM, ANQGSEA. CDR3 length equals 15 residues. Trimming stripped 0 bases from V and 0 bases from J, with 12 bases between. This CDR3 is CSVEDGQSSSYEQYF. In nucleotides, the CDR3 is TGCAGCGTTGAAGATGGACAGTCGAGCTCCTACGAGCAGTACTTC.

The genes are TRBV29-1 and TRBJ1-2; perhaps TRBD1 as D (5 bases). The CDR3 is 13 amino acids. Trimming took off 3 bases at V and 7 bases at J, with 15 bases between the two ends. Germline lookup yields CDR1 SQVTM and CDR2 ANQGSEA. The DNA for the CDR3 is TGCAGCGTTGATTCGGGGGTATTGAGTGGCTACACCTTC. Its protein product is CSVDSGVLSGYTF.

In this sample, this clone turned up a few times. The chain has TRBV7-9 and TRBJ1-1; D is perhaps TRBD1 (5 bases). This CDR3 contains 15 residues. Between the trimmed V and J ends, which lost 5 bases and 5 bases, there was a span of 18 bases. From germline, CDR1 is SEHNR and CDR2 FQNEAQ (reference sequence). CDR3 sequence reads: CASSPAQDPGTEAFF. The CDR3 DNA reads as TGTGCCAGCAGCCCCGCACAGGACCCGGGGACTGAAGCTTTCTTT.

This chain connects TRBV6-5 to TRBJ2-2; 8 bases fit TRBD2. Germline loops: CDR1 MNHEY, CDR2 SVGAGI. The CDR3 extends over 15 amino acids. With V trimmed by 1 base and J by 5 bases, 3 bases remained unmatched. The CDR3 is CASSYLREATGELFF. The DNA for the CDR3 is TGTGCCAGCAGTTACTTGCGGGAGGCAACCGGGGAGCTGTTTTTT.

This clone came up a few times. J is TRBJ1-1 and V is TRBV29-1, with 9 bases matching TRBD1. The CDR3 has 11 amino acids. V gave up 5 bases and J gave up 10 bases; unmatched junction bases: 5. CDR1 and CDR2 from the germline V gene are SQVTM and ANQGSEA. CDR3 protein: CSVQGQGIAFF. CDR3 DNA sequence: TGCAGCGTTCAGGGACAGGGTATAGCTTTCTTT.

CDR3 in DNA: TGTGCCTGGGAGTGGGGGGTCGCTGGGGCCAACGTCCTGACTTTC. Its protein is CAWEWGVAGANVLTF. The chain uses TRBV30 and TRBJ2-6; tentatively, D is TRBD2 (6 bases). Between the trimmed V and J ends, which lost 5 bases and 2 bases, there was a span of 13 bases. The germline gives CDR1 GTSNPN, CDR2 SVGIG (reference sequence). This CDR3 has 15 amino acids. Combining the CDR3 with reference TRBV30 and TRBJ2-6 gives the whole variable domain SQTIHQWPATLVQPVGSPLSLECTVEGTSNPNLYWYRQAAGRGLQLLFYSVGIGQISSEVPQNLSASRPQDRQFILSSKKLLLSDSGFYLCAWEWGVAGANVLTFGAGSRLTVL.

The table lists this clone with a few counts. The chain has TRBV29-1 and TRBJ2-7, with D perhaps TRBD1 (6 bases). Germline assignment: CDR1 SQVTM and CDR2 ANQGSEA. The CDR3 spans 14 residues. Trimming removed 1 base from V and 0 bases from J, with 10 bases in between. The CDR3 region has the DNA TGCAGCGTTGAAGTGGGGGCGAGCTCCTACGAGCAGTACTTC. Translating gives CSVEVGASSYEQYF.

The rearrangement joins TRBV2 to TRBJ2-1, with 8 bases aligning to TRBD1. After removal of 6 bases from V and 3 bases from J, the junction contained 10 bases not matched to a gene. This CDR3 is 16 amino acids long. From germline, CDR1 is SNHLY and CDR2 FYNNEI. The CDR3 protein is CASSPPGTGIYNEQFF. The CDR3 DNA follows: TGTGCCAGCAGCCCCCCAGGGACAGGTATCTACAATGAGCAGTTCTTC.

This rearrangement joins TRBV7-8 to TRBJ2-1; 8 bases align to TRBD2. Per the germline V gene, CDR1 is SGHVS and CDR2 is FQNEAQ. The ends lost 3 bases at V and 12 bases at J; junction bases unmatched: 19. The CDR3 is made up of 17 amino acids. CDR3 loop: CASSLDGRAGASRGQFF. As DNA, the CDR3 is TGTGCCAGCAGCTTGGACGGGCGAGCGGGGGCGTCCAGAGGGCAGTTCTTC.

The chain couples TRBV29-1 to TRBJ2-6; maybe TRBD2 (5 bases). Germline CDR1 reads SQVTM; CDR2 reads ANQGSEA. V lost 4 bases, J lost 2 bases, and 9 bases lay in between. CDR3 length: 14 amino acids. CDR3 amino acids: CSVARGTGANVLTF. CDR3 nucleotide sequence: TGCAGCGTTGCCCGGGGTACTGGGGCCAACGTCCTGACTTTC. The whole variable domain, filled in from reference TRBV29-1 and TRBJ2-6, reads SAVISQKPSRDICQRGTSLTIQCQVDSQVTMMFWYRQQPGQSLTLIATANQGSEATYESGFVIDKFPISRPNLTFSTLTVSNMSPEDSSIYLCSVARGTGANVLTFGAGSRLTVL.

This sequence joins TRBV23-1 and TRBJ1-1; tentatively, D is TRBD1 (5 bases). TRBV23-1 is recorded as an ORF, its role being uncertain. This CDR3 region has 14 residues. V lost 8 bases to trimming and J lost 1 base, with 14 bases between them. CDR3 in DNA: TGCGCCAGCCCCCATGGCAGGGAGAACACTGAAGCTTTCTTT. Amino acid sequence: CASPHGRENTEAFF.

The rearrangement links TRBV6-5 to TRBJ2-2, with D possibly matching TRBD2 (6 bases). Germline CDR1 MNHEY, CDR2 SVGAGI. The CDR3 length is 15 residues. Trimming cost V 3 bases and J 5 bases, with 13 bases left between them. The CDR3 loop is CASSYSRDSTGELFF. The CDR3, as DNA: TGTGCCAGCAGTTATTCCCGGGACTCGACCGGGGAGCTGTTTTTT.

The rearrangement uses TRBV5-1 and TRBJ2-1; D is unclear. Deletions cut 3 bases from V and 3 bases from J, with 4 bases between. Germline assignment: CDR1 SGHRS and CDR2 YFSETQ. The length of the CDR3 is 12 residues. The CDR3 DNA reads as TGCGCCAGCAGCTCGGACTACAATGAGCAGTTCTTC. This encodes CASSSDYNEQFF.

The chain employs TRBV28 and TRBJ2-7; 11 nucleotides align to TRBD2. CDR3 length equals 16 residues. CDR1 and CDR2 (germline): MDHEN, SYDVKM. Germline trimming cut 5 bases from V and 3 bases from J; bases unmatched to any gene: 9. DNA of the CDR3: TGTGCCAGCAGTACAGGGCGGGGACTAGCGGACTACGAGCAGTACTTC. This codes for CASSTGRGLADYEQYF.

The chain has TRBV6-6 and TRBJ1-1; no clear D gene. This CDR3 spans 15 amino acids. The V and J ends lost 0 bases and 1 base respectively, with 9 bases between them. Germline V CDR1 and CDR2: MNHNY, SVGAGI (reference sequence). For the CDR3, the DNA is TGTGCCAGCAGTTACTCGATTCCGCCGAACACTGAAGCTTTCTTT. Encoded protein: CASSYSIPPNTEAFF.

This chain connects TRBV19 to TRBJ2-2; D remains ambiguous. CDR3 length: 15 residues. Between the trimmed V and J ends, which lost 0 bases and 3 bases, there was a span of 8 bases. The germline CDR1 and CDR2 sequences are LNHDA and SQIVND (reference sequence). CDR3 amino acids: CASSIDTPYTGELFF. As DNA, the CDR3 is TGTGCCAGTAGTATAGATACTCCCTACACCGGGGAGCTGTTTTTT. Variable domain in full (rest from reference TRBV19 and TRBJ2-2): DGGITQSPKYLFRKEGQNVTLSCEQNLNHDAMYWYRQDPGQGLRLIYYSQIVNDFQKGDIAEGYSVSREKKESFPLTVTSAQKNPTAFYLCASSIDTPYTGELFFGEGSRLTVL.

The CDR3 region is CSVVGQSDSQYF. As DNA, the CDR3 is TGCAGCGTTGTGGGACAGTCGGATTCCCAGTACTTC. The rearrangement links TRBV29-1 to TRBJ2-5; 7 bases agree with TRBD1. Germline loops: CDR1 SQVTM, CDR2 ANQGSEA. The ends lost 4 bases at V and 9 bases at J; junction bases unmatched: 8. This CDR3 region has 12 residues. Full variable domain (outside the CDR3, taken from reference TRBV29-1 and TRBJ2-5): SAVISQKPSRDICQRGTSLTIQCQVDSQVTMMFWYRQQPGQSLTLIATANQGSEATYESGFVIDKFPISRPNLTFSTLTVSNMSPEDSSIYLCSVVGQSDSQYFGPGTRLLVL.

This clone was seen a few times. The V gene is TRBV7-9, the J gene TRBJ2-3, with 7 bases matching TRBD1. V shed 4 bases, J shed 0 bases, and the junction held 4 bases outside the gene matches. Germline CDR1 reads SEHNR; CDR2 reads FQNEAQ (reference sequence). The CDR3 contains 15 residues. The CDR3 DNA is TGTGCCAGCAGCTCTAGGACAGGAAGCACAGATACGCAGTATTTT. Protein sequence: CASSSRTGSTDTQYF.

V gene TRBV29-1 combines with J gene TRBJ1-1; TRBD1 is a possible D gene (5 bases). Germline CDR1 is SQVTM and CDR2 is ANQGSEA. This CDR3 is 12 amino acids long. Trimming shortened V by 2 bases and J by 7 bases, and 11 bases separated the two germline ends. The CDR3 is CSVEPGRDEAFF. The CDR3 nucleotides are TGCAGCGTTGAACCAGGGCGGGATGAAGCTTTCTTT.

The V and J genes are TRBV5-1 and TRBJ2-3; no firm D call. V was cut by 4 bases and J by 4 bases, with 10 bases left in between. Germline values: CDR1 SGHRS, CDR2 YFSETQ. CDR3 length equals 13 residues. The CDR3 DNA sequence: TGCGCCAGCAGCCTCGAGAGCCCAGATACGCAGTATTTT. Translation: CASSLESPDTQYF.

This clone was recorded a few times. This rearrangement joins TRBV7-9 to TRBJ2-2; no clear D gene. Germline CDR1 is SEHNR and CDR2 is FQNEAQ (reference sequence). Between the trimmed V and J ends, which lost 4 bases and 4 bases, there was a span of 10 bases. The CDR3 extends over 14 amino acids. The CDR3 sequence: CASSSLSLTGELFF. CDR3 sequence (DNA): TGTGCCAGCAGCTCCCTTTCCCTCACCGGGGAGCTGTTTTTT.

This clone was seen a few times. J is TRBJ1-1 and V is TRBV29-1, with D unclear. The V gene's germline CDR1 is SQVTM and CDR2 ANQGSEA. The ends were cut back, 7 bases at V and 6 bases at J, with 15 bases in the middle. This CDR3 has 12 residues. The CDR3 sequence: CSAQGSYAEAFF. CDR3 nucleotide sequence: TGCAGCGCCCAAGGTAGCTACGCTGAAGCTTTCTTT.